Shown below are 29 T cell receptor beta chains from a single sample sequenced in a study of siplizumab effects on memory and regulatory T cells. Profiled with immunoSEQ multiplex PCR; TCRdb holds only in-frame clones, not every one. This table holds approximately 60,000 clones, around three quarters found once. The sample comprised memory CD4+ T cells sorted from blood. The receptor source for this set is a human donor in good health.

This chain links TRBV7-6 with TRBJ2-2; TRBD1 aligns across 7 bases. Per germline, CDR1 SGHVS and CDR2 FNYEAQ. Germline trimming cut 5 bases from V and 1 base from J; bases unmatched to any gene: 1. The CDR3 has 14 residues. The CDR3 region is CASSGQENTGELFF. CDR3 bases: TGTGCCAGCAGCGGACAGGAGAACACCGGGGAGCTGTTTTTT.

The chain combines TRBV6-6 with TRBJ2-7; perhaps TRBD2 as D (6 bases). Germline V gene sequence: CDR1 MNHNY, CDR2 SVGAGI (reference sequence). Trimming removed 6 bases at V and 3 bases at J, with 15 bases between. The CDR3 covers 14 residues. Here the CDR3 DNA reads TGTGCCAGCAGGAGGGAGGAGAGAAGCTACGAGCAGTACTTC. Translated: CASRREERSYEQYF.

This clone was recorded a few times. The rearrangement links TRBV4-1 to TRBJ1-2; 7 bases line up with TRBD1. The V and J ends lost 2 bases and 4 bases, in that order; junction bases with no gene match: 1. Germline loops: CDR1 MGHRA, CDR2 YSYEKL. The CDR3 totals 13 residues. The chain's CDR3 is CASSQQGGYGYTF. In DNA, the CDR3 is TGCGCCAGCAGCCAACAGGGGGGCTATGGCTACACCTTC.

The rearrangement uses TRBV28 and TRBJ1-4; D possibly corresponds to TRBD1 (5 bases). Germline CDR1 is MDHEN and CDR2 is SYDVKM. Trimming cost V 2 bases and J 0 bases, with 7 bases left between them. The CDR3 has 15 amino acids. CDR3 DNA sequence: TGTGCCAGCAGTTTAATGGGGGCAACTAATGAAAAACTGTTTTTT. Encoded protein: CASSLMGATNEKLFF.

The chain combines TRBV14 with TRBJ1-3, with unresolved D. The CDR3 spans 18 residues. The germline gives CDR1 SGHDN, CDR2 FVKESK. The V end was cut by 0 bases, the J end by 0 bases, with 15 bases between. CDR3 sequence reads: CASSQDLNSYSSGNTIYF. The CDR3 DNA is TGTGCCAGCAGCCAAGATCTGAACAGTTATAGCTCTGGAAACACCATATATTTT.

This chain connects TRBV5-4 to TRBJ2-2, with TRBD2 matching 13 bases. The CDR3 length is 17 residues. V lost 3 bases, J lost 0 bases, and 2 bases stayed unmatched. Germline-derived CDR1 and CDR2 are SGHNT and YYREEE (reference sequence). CDR3 sequence reads: CASSSGLAGTNTGELFF. CDR3 coding DNA: TGTGCCAGCAGCTCGGGACTAGCGGGGACGAACACCGGGGAGCTGTTTTTT.

This clone was observed a single time. The chain has TRBV5-1 and TRBJ1-2, with D hard to call. The V end was cut by 3 bases, the J end by 7 bases, with 19 bases between. The CDR3 consists of 15 residues. CDR1 and CDR2 from the germline V gene are SGHRS and YFSETQ. CDR3 sequence: CASSSMGPGPAGYTF. As DNA, the CDR3 is TGCGCCAGCAGCTCGATGGGTCCAGGCCCTGCTGGCTACACCTTC.

By frequency in the sample, this clone is medium-sized. V and J are TRBV10-1 and TRBJ2-7; a possible D gene is TRBD2 (5 bases). Germline CDR1 WNHNN, CDR2 SYGVQD (reference sequence). The V and J ends lost 5 bases and 6 bases respectively, with 11 bases between them. This CDR3 contains 12 residues. CDR3: CASSRGSAEQYF. The CDR3 region has the DNA TGCGCCAGCAGTCGAGGGTCGGCCGAGCAGTACTTC.

This sequence joins TRBV30 and TRBJ1-5; 7 bases are a match to TRBD1. V trimming: 4 bases; J trimming: 3 bases; junction bases outside the gene matches: 6. This CDR3 comprises 14 residues. Germline V gene lookup returns CDR1 GTSNPN and CDR2 SVGIG (reference sequence). The CDR3 sequence is CAWTQTGPNQPQHF. The CDR3 bases are TGTGCCTGGACCCAGACAGGGCCCAATCAGCCCCAGCATTTT.

J is TRBJ2-5 and V is TRBV5-1; D tentatively reads TRBD1 or TRBD2 (5 bases each). The CDR3 is made up of 15 amino acids. CDR1 SGHRS and CDR2 YFSETQ come from the germline V gene. V was shortened by 0 bases and J by 11 bases, with 20 bases between the two germline ends. CDR3 protein: CASSLEPPNGDAQYF. The CDR3 nucleotides are TGCGCCAGCAGCTTGGAACCCCCCAATGGGGACGCTCAGTACTTC.

This chain links TRBV9 with TRBJ1-6; D remains ambiguous. V lost 4 bases and J lost 10, with 18 bases in between. This CDR3 has 15 amino acids. From germline, CDR1 is SGDLS and CDR2 YYNGEE. Here the CDR3 reads CASSTPGGLGSPLHF. CDR3 in DNA: TGTGCCAGCAGCACCCCAGGAGGGTTGGGGTCACCCCTCCACTTT.

The V call is TRBV18, the J call TRBJ2-1; 11 bases are a match to TRBD2. J gave up 9 bases and V 2 bases, and 12 bases lay outside the gene matches. The germline CDR1 and CDR2 sequences are KGHSH and LQKENI. The CDR3 is 17 amino acids. CDR3 amino acids: CASSPTSGGLLGGEQFF. CDR3 nucleotides: TGTGCCAGCTCACCAACTAGCGGGGGACTACTGGGTGGTGAGCAGTTCTTC.

The chain joins TRBV7-9 to TRBJ1-2, with D perhaps TRBD1 (5 bases). V lost 1 base and J lost 4, with 10 bases in between. There are 14 residues in the CDR3. CDR1 is SEHNR and CDR2 is FQNEAQ in the germline V gene (reference sequence). CDR3 DNA: TGTGCCAGCAGCTTAGGGGGGGTCCTCTATGGCTACACCTTC. Its protein product is CASSLGGVLYGYTF.

This clone occurred once. The CDR3 region is CSVGSGGDTQYF. CDR3 coding DNA: TGCAGCGTTGGTAGCGGAGGAGATACGCAGTATTTT. The chain combines TRBV29-1 with TRBJ2-3, with D possibly being TRBD2 (6 bases). The CDR3 is made up of 12 amino acids. Germline V gene sequence: CDR1 SQVTM, CDR2 ANQGSEA. V was cut by 4 bases and J by 5 bases, with 10 bases left in between.

This chain connects TRBV28 to TRBJ2-7; D is possibly TRBD1 (5 bases). Trimming shortened V by 6 bases and J by 6 bases, and 12 bases separated the two germline ends. CDR3 length equals 12 residues. The germline gives CDR1 MDHEN, CDR2 SYDVKM. In nucleotides, the CDR3 is TGTGCCAGCAGCCTAAGGGGAACCGAGCAGTACTTC. Its translation: CASSLRGTEQYF.

This sequence joins TRBV6-5 and TRBJ1-6, with D unresolved. CDR1 and CDR2 from the germline V gene are MNHEY and SVGAGI. V was trimmed by 2 bases and J by 2 bases, leaving 7 bases between them. CDR3 size: 15 residues. CDR3 residues: CASSYTKAYNSPLHF. DNA for the CDR3: TGTGCCAGCAGTTACACTAAGGCCTATAATTCACCCCTCCACTTT.

The sample holds a few counts of this clone. This same CDR3 is encoded by further DNA sequences in the sample. V gene TRBV2 combines with J gene TRBJ1-3, with unresolved D. Germline V gene data show CDR1 as SNHLY and CDR2 as FYNNEI. The CDR3 spans 13 residues. V lost 6 bases and J 1 base, leaving 7 bases between the germline ends. The CDR3 DNA reads TGTGCCAGCAGACCGACATCTGGAAACACCATATATTTT. Protein: CASRPTSGNTIYF.

The chain has TRBV30 and TRBJ2-3; TRBD1 matches at 9 bases. This CDR3 has 14 residues. Germline CDR1 is GTSNPN and CDR2 is SVGIG (reference sequence). The J segment lost 3 bases and the V segment lost 5 bases, leaving 6 bases of the junction unmatched. CDR3 in DNA: TGTGCCTGGGGGGTAGGGACAGGGACAGATACGCAGTATTTT. Translation: CAWGVGTGTDTQYF.

V usage is TRBV28 and J usage is TRBJ2-3, with D perhaps TRBD1 or TRBD2 (6 bases each). Germline assignment: CDR1 MDHEN and CDR2 SYDVKM. This CDR3 region has 12 residues. For the CDR3, the DNA is TGTTCCTCGGGGGCTTACACAGATACGCAGTATTTT. Its translation: CSSGAYTDTQYF.

This clone was recorded a few times. The chain links TRBV5-4 to TRBJ1-6; a possible D gene is TRBD1 (5 bases). V was trimmed by 4 bases and J by 7 bases, leaving 15 bases between them. Germline CDR1 is SGHNT and CDR2 is YYREEE (reference sequence). This CDR3 has 15 residues. Written as DNA, the CDR3 is TGTGCCAGCAGCGGATTGGCGGACAACAATTCACCCCTCCACTTT. Encoded protein: CASSGLADNNSPLHF.

The V and J genes are TRBV5-6 and TRBJ1-2; D perhaps matches TRBD1 (6 bases). The germline V gene encodes CDR1 SGHDT and CDR2 YYEEEE. Trimming took off 5 bases at V and 1 base at J, with 18 bases between the two ends. The CDR3 consists of 16 residues. CDR3 sequence: CASSFLSTGGNYGYTF. The CDR3 DNA reads as TGTGCCAGCAGTTTCCTTTCGACAGGAGGTAACTATGGCTACACCTTC.

The chain links TRBV7-9 to TRBJ1-1; D uncertain. From germline, CDR1 is SEHNR and CDR2 FQNEAQ (reference sequence). The CDR3 contains 14 residues. V was pared by 1 base and J by 3 bases, with 9 bases between. In DNA, the CDR3 is TGTGCCAGCAGCTTAGGTCGCGGGGACACTGAAGCTTTCTTT. Its translation is CASSLGRGDTEAFF. The whole variable domain, filled in from reference TRBV7-9 and TRBJ1-1, reads DTGVSQNPRHKITKRGQNVTFRCDPISEHNRLYWYRQTLGQGPEFLTYFQNEAQLEKSRLLSDRFSAERPKGSFSTLEIQRTEQGDSAMYLCASSLGRGDTEAFFGQGTRLTVV.

The chain has TRBV19 and TRBJ2-1; D remains ambiguous. The germline V and J ends were trimmed by 3 bases and 8 bases, with 14 bases remaining between them. Germline V gives CDR1 LNHDA, CDR2 SQIVND (reference sequence). The CDR3 runs 14 residues. As DNA, the CDR3 is TGTGCCAGTAGTATGCAGGCCGCCGGCTATGAGCAGTTCTTC. It is translated as CASSMQAAGYEQFF.

The gene calls are TRBV5-1 and TRBJ2-3; 7 bases map to TRBD2. Per germline, CDR1 SGHRS and CDR2 YFSETQ. The CDR3 is 14 amino acids. V was clipped by 0 bases and J by 5 bases; unmatched bases: 3. The CDR3 sequence: CASSLAGGGDTQYF. The CDR3 DNA sequence: TGCGCCAGCAGCTTGGCGGGGGGAGGAGATACGCAGTATTTT.

V and J are TRBV7-6 and TRBJ1-3, with TRBD1 matching over 9 bases. This CDR3 spans 15 amino acids. CDR1 is SGHVS, CDR2 FNYEAQ, per germline. J lost 5 bases, V lost 4 bases, and 6 bases had no gene match. CDR3 DNA sequence: TGTGCCAGCAGCTCGACAGGGGGGGATAGAAACACCATATATTTT. Translation gives CASSSTGGDRNTIYF.

V gene TRBV7-2 combines with J gene TRBJ2-3, with 8 bases lining up with TRBD2. Germline CDR1 reads SGHTA; CDR2 reads FQGNSA. The CDR3 is 15 residues long. With 5 bases clipped from V and 1 base from J, the junction kept 5 bases outside the gene matches. The CDR3 nucleotides read TGTGCCAGCAGCCCGGGGGGGGCCCGCACAGATACGCAGTATTTT. Its translation: CASSPGGARTDTQYF.

This sequence joins TRBV19 and TRBJ1-2, with D unresolved. Trimming took 3 bases from V and 7 from J, leaving 21 bases between them. This CDR3 has 16 residues. Germline CDR1 LNHDA, CDR2 SQIVND (reference sequence). The CDR3 protein is CASSMLTSRGVPGYTF. The CDR3 DNA reads as TGTGCCAGTAGTATGTTGACCTCTCGTGGGGTGCCTGGCTACACCTTC.

This clone appeared a few times. The rearrangement links TRBV2 to TRBJ2-3, with 7 positions matching TRBD2. The CDR3 covers 14 residues. From germline, CDR1 is SNHLY and CDR2 FYNNEI. The V and J ends lost 7 bases and 3 bases, in that order; junction bases with no gene match: 7. CDR3 protein: CASKTLGGTDTQYF. The CDR3 DNA reads as TGTGCCAGCAAGACTTTGGGGGGGACAGATACGCAGTATTTT.

The V call is TRBV5-1, the J call TRBJ2-1; D is unresolved. CDR3 size: 14 residues. Germline V gene sequence: CDR1 SGHRS, CDR2 YFSETQ. The V end lost 1 base, the J end lost 8 bases, and 13 bases lay between the germline ends. The CDR3 loop is CASSLSGPPYEQFF. In DNA, the CDR3 is TGCGCCAGCAGCTTGTCAGGACCCCCTTATGAGCAGTTCTTC.